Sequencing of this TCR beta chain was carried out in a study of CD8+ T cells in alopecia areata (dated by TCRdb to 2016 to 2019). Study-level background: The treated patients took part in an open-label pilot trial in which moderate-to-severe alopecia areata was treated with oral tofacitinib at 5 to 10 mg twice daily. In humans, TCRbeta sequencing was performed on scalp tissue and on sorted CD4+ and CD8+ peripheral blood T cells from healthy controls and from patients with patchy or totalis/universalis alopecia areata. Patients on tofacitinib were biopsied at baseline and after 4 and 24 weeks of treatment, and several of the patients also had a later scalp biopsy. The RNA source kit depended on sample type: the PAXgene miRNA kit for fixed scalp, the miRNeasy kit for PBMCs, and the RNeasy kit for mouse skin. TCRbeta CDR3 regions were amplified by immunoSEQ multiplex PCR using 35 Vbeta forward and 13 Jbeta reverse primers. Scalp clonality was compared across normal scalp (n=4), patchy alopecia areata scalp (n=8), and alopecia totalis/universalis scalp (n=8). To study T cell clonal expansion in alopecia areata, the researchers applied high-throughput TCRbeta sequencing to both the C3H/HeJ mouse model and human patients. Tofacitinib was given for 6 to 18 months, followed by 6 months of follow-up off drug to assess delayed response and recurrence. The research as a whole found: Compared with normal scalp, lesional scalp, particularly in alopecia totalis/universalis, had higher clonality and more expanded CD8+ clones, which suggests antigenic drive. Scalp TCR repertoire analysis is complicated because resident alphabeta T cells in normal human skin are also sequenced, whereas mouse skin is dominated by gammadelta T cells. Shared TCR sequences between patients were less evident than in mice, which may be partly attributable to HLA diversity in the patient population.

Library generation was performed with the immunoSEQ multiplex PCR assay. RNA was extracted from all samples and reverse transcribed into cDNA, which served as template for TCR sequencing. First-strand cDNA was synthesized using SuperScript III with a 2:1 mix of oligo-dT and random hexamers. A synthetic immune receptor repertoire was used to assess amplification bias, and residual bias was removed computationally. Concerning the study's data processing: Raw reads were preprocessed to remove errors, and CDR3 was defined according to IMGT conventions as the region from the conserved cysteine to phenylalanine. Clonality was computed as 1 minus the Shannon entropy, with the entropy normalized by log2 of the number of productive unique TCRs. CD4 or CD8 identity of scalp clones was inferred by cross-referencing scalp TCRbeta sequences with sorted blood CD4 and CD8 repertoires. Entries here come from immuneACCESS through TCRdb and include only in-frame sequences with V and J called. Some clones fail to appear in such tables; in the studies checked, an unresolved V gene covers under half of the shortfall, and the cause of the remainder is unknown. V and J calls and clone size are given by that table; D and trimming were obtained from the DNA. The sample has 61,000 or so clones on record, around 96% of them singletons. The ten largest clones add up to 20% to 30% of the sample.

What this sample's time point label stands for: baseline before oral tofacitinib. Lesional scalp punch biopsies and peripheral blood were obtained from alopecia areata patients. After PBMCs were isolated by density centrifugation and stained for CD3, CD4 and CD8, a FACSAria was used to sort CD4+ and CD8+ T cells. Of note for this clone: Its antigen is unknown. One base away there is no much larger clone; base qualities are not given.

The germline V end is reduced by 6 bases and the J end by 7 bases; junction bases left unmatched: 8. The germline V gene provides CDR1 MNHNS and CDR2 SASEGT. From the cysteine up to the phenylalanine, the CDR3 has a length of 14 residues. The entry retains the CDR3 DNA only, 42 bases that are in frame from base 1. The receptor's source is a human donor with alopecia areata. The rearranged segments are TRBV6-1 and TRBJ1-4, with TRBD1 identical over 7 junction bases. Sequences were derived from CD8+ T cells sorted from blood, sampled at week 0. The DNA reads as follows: TGTGCCAGCAGCTTCCAGGGGGTTAGTGAAAAACTGTTTTTT. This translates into CASSFQGVSEKLFF.